These 27 T cell receptor beta chains were sequenced from one sample in a study of tumor-infiltrating lymphocytes in primary liver carcinoma. With a constant-region primer, TCR beta cDNA was made from approximately 500 ng of total RNA. Three-round nested multiplex PCR performed with slightly modified ARM-PCR produced the TCR beta libraries. It was with TRBV1-TRBV30 forward primers and a C-beta reverse primer that the first two PCR rounds were run, at 10 cycles each. In TCRdb, the multiplex PCR reads were re-called with MiXCR into one record per CDR3 protein. The table has about 330,000 distinct CDR3 sequences, roughly two thirds seen once. The blood RNA (from unsorted whole blood) was obtained, and germline DNA was also extracted. The sequencing input was peripheral blood. The receptor set was obtained from a man aged 40-49 years with primary liver carcinoma and hepatitis B virus infection.

This clonotype was seen once. Germline and junction disagree at one end, which may indicate a read error. The chain is built from TRBV5-4 and TRBJ2-2; 8 nucleotides align to TRBD2. This CDR3 comprises 15 residues. Germline CDR1 reads SGHNT; CDR2 reads YYREEE (reference sequence). This chain's CDR3 is CASSLEGGRIEELYF. In nucleotides, the CDR3 is TGTGCCAGCAGCTTGGAGGGCGGGAGGATCGAGGAGCTGTATTTT.

Of note for this clonotype: An end of the junction differs from the germline gene, which may be a read error. The gene calls are TRBV11-2 and TRBJ2-7, with D maybe TRBD2 (6 bases). The CDR3 has 17 residues. The germline V gene encodes CDR1 SGHAT and CDR2 FQNNGV. The CDR3, as DNA: TGTGCCAGCAGATTAGGGGAGGCAACCCTCAGCTCCTACAAGCAGTACTTC. It encodes CASRLGEATLSSYKQYF.

In the case of this clonotype: The junction differs from germline at one of its ends, possibly a read error. V is TRBV6-5 and J is TRBJ2-2; 8 nucleotides match TRBD2. Germline CDR1 is MNHEY and CDR2 is SVGAGI. The CDR3 is made up of 16 amino acids. The CDR3 loop is CVSSGTRGTGDGELFF. CDR3 sequence (DNA): TGTGTCAGCAGTGGGACTAGAGGGACCGGCGACGGGGAGCTGTTTTTT.

This chain links TRBV28 with TRBJ2-1, with TRBD2 identical over 9 bases. The CDR3 covers 15 residues. The V gene's germline CDR1 is MDHEN and CDR2 SYDVKM. After removal of 8 bases from V and 2 bases from J, the junction contained 7 bases not matched to a gene. The CDR3 nucleotides are TGTGCCAGCGGACCCGCGGGAGGGCCCTACAATGAGCAGTTCTTC. It encodes CASGPAGGPYNEQFF.

Details on this clonotype: A read error is possible here, since a much larger clone lies one base away. The chain employs TRBV6-2 or TRBV6-3 and TRBJ2-7; D unclear. Germline CDR1 is MNHEY and CDR2 is SVGEGT. CDR3 length equals 12 residues. CDR3 amino acids: CASSSINYDQYF. DNA for the CDR3: TGTGCCAGCAGCTCTATCAACTACGATCAGTACTTC.

Concerning this clonotype itself: This may stem from a read error, because a much larger clone lies one nucleotide away. The rearrangement joins TRBV12-3 or TRBV12-4 to TRBJ2-2, with 7 nucleotides matching TRBD2. J was trimmed by 8 bases and V by 5 bases; bases with no gene match: 11. The CDR3 totals 15 residues. CDR3 DNA: TGTGCCAGCAGTGGAAGTGCGGGAGTCGATGGGGAGCTGTTTTTT. This translates into CASSGSAGVDGELFF.

V and J are TRBV5-4 and TRBJ2-1; D possibly uses TRBD1 or TRBD2 (5 bases each). The CDR3 length is 13 residues. Germline V CDR1 and CDR2: SGHNT, YYREEE (reference sequence). CDR3 residues: CVRSSGAFNEQFF. As DNA, the CDR3 is TGTGTCAGAAGCTCCGGGGCATTCAATGAGCAGTTCTTC.

This chain links TRBV6-6 with TRBJ2-7; 8 positions match TRBD2. Germline trimming cut 9 bases from V and 7 bases from J; bases unmatched to any gene: 17. CDR1 is MNHNY and CDR2 is SVGAGI in the germline V gene (reference sequence). The CDR3 runs 15 residues. The CDR3 nucleotides read TGTGCCAGTGCCAGGGTGCTAGCGGGCTCCCAAGAGCAGTACTTC. Amino acids: CASARVLAGSQEQYF.

This chain connects TRBV5-5 to TRBJ2-1, with 8 bases matching TRBD1. CDR3 size: 15 residues. Germline trimming cut 4 bases from V and 10 bases from J; bases unmatched to any gene: 13. Per germline, CDR1 SGHKS and CDR2 YYEKEE (reference sequence). Here the CDR3 DNA reads TGTGCCAGCAGCGTCGACAGGGGCAGTGGGCAAGAGCAGTTCTTC. The encoded protein is CASSVDRGSGQEQFF.

Notes on this clonotype: A read error may produce the germline difference seen at one junction end. The chain recombines TRBV5-4 with TRBJ1-1; D gene ambiguous. This CDR3 is 12 amino acids long. Germline V gives CDR1 SGHNT, CDR2 YYREEE (reference sequence). The CDR3 DNA sequence: TGTGGCAGCAGCTTACTTGAGGGTCAAGTTTTCTTT. Amino acid sequence: CGSSLLEGQVFF.

For this clonotype: With a much larger clone just one base away, this may be a read error. The rearrangement uses TRBV4-1 and TRBJ2-7, with D tentatively TRBD1 (6 bases). This CDR3 comprises 13 residues. Germline CDR1 is MGHRA and CDR2 is YSYEKL. The CDR3 region is CDSSHDRSHEQYF. CDR3 DNA: TGCGACAGCAGCCATGACAGGAGCCACGAGCAGTACTTC.

A note on this clonotype: Possible read error: a much larger clone is one base away. This rearrangement joins TRBV10-2 to TRBJ1-5, with D perhaps TRBD1 (5 bases). CDR1 and CDR2 from the germline V gene are WSHSY and SAAADI. CDR3 length: 14 amino acids. CDR3 coding DNA: TGCGCCAGGAGTGACAGCTTGATCAATCAGCCCCAGCATTTT. Protein sequence: CARSDSLINQPQHF.

A word on this clonotype: It is likely a read error, because the conserved phenylalanine at the end of the CDR3 is missing. The V and J genes are TRBV10-3 and TRBJ2-1; TRBD2 matches at 10 bases. Germline V gene lookup returns CDR1 ENHRY and CDR2 SYGVKD. V lost 4 bases, J lost 8 bases, and 14 bases stayed unmatched. The CDR3 is 17 amino acids. This chain's CDR3 is CAISGAPGTSVPHEQFL. The CDR3 nucleotides read TGTGCCATCAGTGGGGCCCCCGGGACTAGCGTCCCCCATGAGCAGTTCCTC.

This clonotype was counted at least ten times. The chain carries TRBV6-5 and TRBJ2-1; no definite D call. V lost 6 bases, J lost 3 bases, and 18 bases lay in between. Per the germline V gene, CDR1 is MNHEY and CDR2 is SVGAGI. CDR3 size: 16 residues. CDR3 nucleotide sequence: TGTGCCAGCAGACGCACCCTCTTATCGAGCTACAATGAGCAGTTCTTC. Translation gives CASRRTLLSSYNEQFF.

The chain links TRBV10-2 to TRBJ2-1; D might be TRBD2 (6 bases). Germline loops: CDR1 WSHSY, CDR2 SAAADI. The CDR3 is 14 amino acids. CDR3 sequence: CTSSDDGAGNEQFF. CDR3 nucleotides: TGCACTAGCAGCGATGACGGGGCCGGCAATGAGCAGTTCTTC.

Notes on this clonotype: One end of the junction is discordant with germline, which a read error may explain. V usage is TRBV5-4 and J usage is TRBJ1-1, with no clear D. The CDR3 contains 15 residues. Germline lookup yields CDR1 SGHNT and CDR2 YYREEE (reference sequence). CDR3 DNA: TGTGCCTGCAGCTTGTCCGTAGGGCTCGGCACTGAAGCTTTCTTT. Protein product: CACSLSVGLGTEAFF.

Comment on this clonotype: Since a much larger clone is just one base distant, this may be a read error. Given the absence of the conserved phenylalanine or tryptophan at the CDR3 end, a read error is likely. This chain connects TRBV6-1 to TRBJ2-5; TRBD1 matches at 9 bases. The CDR3 length is 13 residues. The germline CDR1 and CDR2 sequences are MNHNS and SASEGT. V lost 6 bases and J lost 1; bases outside the gene matches: 0. The CDR3 DNA sequence: TGTGCCAGCAGGACAGGGGGCCAAGAGACCCAGTACTTA. Its translation is CASRTGGQETQYL.

In this sample, this clonotype turned up once. Possible read error: a much larger clone is one base away. V is TRBV10-3 and J is TRBJ1-2, with D possibly being TRBD1 (5 bases). Trimming removed 10 bases at V and 2 bases at J, with 14 bases between. This CDR3 has 13 residues. The germline gives CDR1 ENHRY, CDR2 SYGVKD. CDR3 protein: CATARDCNYGYTF. DNA of the CDR3: TGTGCCACTGCGAGGGACTGCAACTATGGCTACACCTTC.

Remarks on this clonotype: This CDR3 is missing its conserved last phenylalanine or tryptophan, likely due to a read error. The chain links TRBV6-1 to TRBJ2-1; 10 nucleotides line up with TRBD2. There are 18 residues in the CDR3. Germline V gene data show CDR1 as MNHNS and CDR2 as SASEGT. With 1 base clipped from V and 3 bases from J, the junction kept 9 bases outside the gene matches. CDR3 in DNA: TGTGCCAGCAGTGAAGAATCTAGGCTAGCGGGAGTCTACAATGAGCAGTTCTCC. This codes for CASSEESRLAGVYNEQFS.

This clonotype was seen repeatedly, ten times or more. V and J are TRBV29-1 and TRBJ1-1, with D hard to call. V was cut by 4 bases and J by 6 bases, with 9 bases left in between. The germline gives CDR1 SQVTM, CDR2 ANQGSEA. There are 11 residues in the CDR3. CDR3 in DNA: TGCAGCGTTGGGGAGGGATCTGAAGCTTTCTTT. Translated: CSVGEGSEAFF.

A single count supports this clonotype. A much more abundant neighbour one base away suggests this may be a read error. V and J are TRBV6-5 and TRBJ1-5; D is unresolved. V lost 8 bases to trimming and J lost 0 bases, with 23 bases between them. The germline CDR1 and CDR2 sequences are MNHEY and SVGAGI. CDR3 length: 18 residues. This CDR3 reads CASCLLGPSLYSNQPQHF. The CDR3 DNA is TGTGCCAGCTGTTTGCTCGGACCGTCACTCTATAGCAATCAGCCCCAGCATTTT.

Notes on this clonotype: A single base separates this from a much larger clone, so it may be a read error. V and J are TRBV6-6 and TRBJ1-5; no clear D. CDR1 and CDR2 (germline): MNHNY, SVGAGI (reference sequence). This CDR3 region has 14 residues. V was shortened by 4 bases and J by 5 bases, with 12 bases between the two germline ends. The CDR3 sequence: CASSLQVRDQPQHF. The CDR3 region has the DNA TGTGCCAGCAGTTTGCAGGTCCGGGATCAGCCCCAGCATTTT.

This clonotype turned up a few times. This chain links TRBV2 with TRBJ2-1, with 12 nucleotides matching TRBD2. Germline V gene lookup returns CDR1 SNHLY and CDR2 FYNNEI. V dropped 1 base and J dropped 8; count of bases not matched to a gene: 6. This CDR3 spans 16 amino acids. CDR3 in DNA: TGTGCCAGCAGTGAAGGACTAGCGGGAGTTCTCGATGAGCAGTTCTTC. It is translated as CASSEGLAGVLDEQFF.

On this clonotype: The junction departs from germline at one end; a sequencing error may be responsible. The chain employs TRBV11-2 and TRBJ2-1, with D possibly matching TRBD2 (5 bases). This CDR3 contains 12 residues. Germline V lookup: CDR1 SGHAT, CDR2 FQNNGV. The CDR3 region is CDSSPDYNGQFF. Written as DNA, the CDR3 is TGTGACAGCAGTCCAGACTACAATGGGCAGTTCTTC.

The gene calls are TRBV30 and TRBJ2-1; perhaps TRBD2 as D (5 bases). V shed 2 bases and J shed 6 bases, with 11 bases lying between them. CDR3 size: 13 residues. CDR1 GTSNPN and CDR2 SVGIG come from the germline V gene (reference sequence). The CDR3 DNA reads as TGTGCCTGGAGTCGCCAGCGGTCCAATGAGCAGTTCTTC. Translating it yields CAWSRQRSNEQFF. The full variable domain, rest sourced from reference TRBV30 and TRBJ2-1, is SQTIHQWPATLVQPVGSPLSLECTVEGTSNPNLYWYRQAAGRGLQLLFYSVGIGQISSEVPQNLSASRPQDRQFILSSKKLLLSDSGFYLCAWSRQRSNEQFFGPGTRLTVL.

On this clonotype itself: This clone may be a read error of a much larger clone one base away. The CDR3 loop reads CAIPGGETATDTKYF. CDR3 sequence (DNA): TGTGCCATCCCGGGCGGTGAAACAGCCACAGATACGAAGTATTTT. This chain uses TRBV6-1 with TRBJ2-3; D gene ambiguous. CDR3 length equals 15 residues. The germline gives CDR1 MNHNS, CDR2 SASEGT.

Only one count was recorded for this clonotype. The chain has TRBV11-2 and TRBJ2-1; TRBD1 agrees at 7 bases. Germline CDR1 and CDR2: SGHAT and FQNNGV. The trim removed 5 bases at V and 13 bases at J, leaving 11 bases unmatched. CDR3 length equals 13 residues. CDR3 nucleotides: TGTGCCAGCAGCACCCCAGGGGGTGGTGACCAGTTCTTC. It is translated as CASSTPGGGDQFF.